These T cell receptor beta chains were read from a single sample in a study of cytomegalovirus exposure and HLA in healthy donors. Profiled with immunoSEQ multiplex PCR; TCRdb holds only in-frame clones, not every one. The sample consists of about 200,000 clones, approximately 85% of them appearing once. The material sequenced was PBMCs. The source of these receptors is a woman aged 45 to 65 in good health and CMV-seronegative. Each CDR3 is given with its conserved first and last residue. Each record gives: D gene, clone size, J gene, V gene, CDR3 protein, CDR3 DNA. A D gene is named only where the DNA matches it firmly. The listing skips clone size in some rows; elsewhere it reads once, few, many or a size class.

D: -
size: few
J: TRBJ2-3
V: TRBV29-1
CDR3: CSGISTSTDTQYF
DNA: TGCAGCGGAATATCCACTAGCACAGATACGCAGTATTTT

D: TRBD1
size: -
J: TRBJ1-6
V: TRBV27
CDR3: CASSSSDRGRSPLHF
DNA: TGTGCCAGCAGTTCCTCGGACAGGGGGCGTTCACCCCTCCACTTT

D: -
size: -
J: TRBJ1-1
V: TRBV29-1
CDR3: CSVEDPLAWNTEAFF
DNA: TGCAGCGTTGAAGATCCCTTAGCTTGGAACACTGAAGCTTTCTTT

D: -
size: once
J: TRBJ2-1
V: TRBV10-3
CDR3: CAIGPLNNEQFF
DNA: TGTGCCATCGGCCCTCTGAACAATGAGCAGTTCTTC

D: TRBD1
size: -
J: TRBJ2-2
V: TRBV14
CDR3: CASSLPGTGDTGELFF
DNA: TGTGCCAGCAGCCTACCCGGGACAGGGGACACCGGGGAGCTGTTTTTT

D: TRBD1
size: -
J: TRBJ1-4
V: TRBV7-9
CDR3: CASAGGREKLFF
DNA: TGTGCCAGCGCAGGGGGCCGGGAAAAACTGTTTTTT

D: -
size: -
J: TRBJ1-2
V: TRBV7-9
CDR3: CASSPGMQVGYTF
DNA: TGTGCCAGCAGCCCCGGGATGCAAGTAGGCTACACCTTC

D: -
size: -
J: TRBJ1-5
V: TRBV11-2
CDR3: CASSESRGNQPQHF
DNA: TGTGCCAGCAGCGAAAGTCGGGGAAATCAGCCCCAGCATTTT

D: TRBD1
size: -
J: TRBJ2-3
V: TRBV28
CDR3: CASRHLDRVNTDTQYF
DNA: TGTGCCAGCAGACACCTCGACAGGGTGAACACAGATACGCAGTATTTT

D: -
size: -
J: TRBJ2-1
V: TRBV6-5
CDR3: CASSYEGGLGNEQFF
DNA: TGTGCCAGCAGTTACGAGGGGGGGTTAGGAAATGAGCAGTTCTTC

D: -
size: -
J: TRBJ1-1
V: TRBV7-9
CDR3: CASSLERQNTEAFF
DNA: TGTGCCAGCAGCTTAGAAAGACAGAACACTGAAGCTTTCTTT

D: TRBD2
size: -
J: TRBJ2-5
V: TRBV7-7
CDR3: CASRREIGETQYF
DNA: TGTGCCAGCAGGCGGGAGATCGGAGAGACCCAGTACTTC

D: TRBD2
size: -
J: TRBJ2-7
V: TRBV28
CDR3: CASSTQLAGGLDEQYF
DNA: TGTGCCAGCAGTACCCAACTAGCGGGAGGGCTGGACGAGCAGTACTTC

D: TRBD2
size: few
J: TRBJ2-2
V: TRBV5-1
CDR3: CASSLQREFVSTGELFF
DNA: TGCGCCAGCAGCCTCCAGCGGGAGTTTGTAAGCACCGGGGAGCTGTTTTTT

D: TRBD2
size: once
J: TRBJ2-1
V: TRBV7-3
CDR3: CASSQPGTSYYNEQFF
DNA: TGTGCCAGCAGCCAGCCAGGGACTAGTTACTACAATGAGCAGTTCTTC

D: -
size: -
J: TRBJ2-3
V: TRBV27
CDR3: CASSGLPTDTQYF
DNA: TGTGCCAGCAGTGGCCTGCCCACAGATACGCAGTATTTT

D: -
size: -
J: TRBJ1-5
V: TRBV30
CDR3: CAWSASGHYSNQPQHF
DNA: TGTGCCTGGAGTGCGTCAGGACACTATAGCAATCAGCCCCAGCATTTT

D: TRBD1
size: -
J: TRBJ1-5
V: TRBV19
CDR3: CASTFTGGNQPQHF
DNA: TGTGCCAGTACCTTCACAGGGGGCAATCAGCCCCAGCATTTT

D: -
size: -
J: TRBJ2-7
V: TRBV6-1
CDR3: CASSEAVRIYEQYF
DNA: TGTGCCAGCAGTGAAGCCGTTAGAATCTACGAGCAGTACTTC

D: TRBD2
size: -
J: TRBJ2-1
V: TRBV7-9
CDR3: CSSSPGTSGSDYNEQFF
DNA: TGTTCCAGCAGCCCGGGGACTAGCGGGAGTGATTACAATGAGCAGTTCTTC

D: -
size: once
J: TRBJ2-2
V: TRBV7-3
CDR3: CASSSNTGELFF
DNA: TGTGCCAGCAGCTCTAACACCGGGGAGCTGTTTTTT

D: -
size: -
J: TRBJ2-1
V: TRBV21-1
CDR3: CASSKVTGWGGNEQFF
DNA: TGTGCCAGCAGCAAAGTTACGGGGTGGGGGGGCAATGAGCAGTTCTTC

D: TRBD2
size: -
J: TRBJ2-5
V: TRBV6-6
CDR3: CASSPTGLVGETQYF
DNA: TGTGCCAGCAGCCCCACTGGACTAGTAGGAGAGACCCAGTACTTC

D: -
size: few
J: TRBJ2-7
V: TRBV7-2
CDR3: CASSLASASSSYEQYF
DNA: TGTGCCAGCAGCTTAGCGTCGGCTAGCTCCTCCTACGAGCAGTACTTC

D: -
size: -
J: TRBJ1-2
V: TRBV6-5
CDR3: CASSYEGRGPDGYTF
DNA: TGTGCCAGCAGTTACGAGGGCAGGGGCCCGGATGGCTACACCTTC

D: TRBD2
size: -
J: TRBJ2-3
V: TRBV28
CDR3: CASGLAASSTDTQYF
DNA: TGTGCCAGCGGACTAGCGGCCTCGAGCACAGATACGCAGTATTTT

D: -
size: -
J: TRBJ2-2
V: TRBV7-7
CDR3: CASSLRRGTGELFF
DNA: TGTGCCAGCAGCCTCCGGAGGGGCACCGGGGAGCTGTTTTTT

D: TRBD1
size: -
J: TRBJ2-3
V: TRBV5-1
CDR3: CASSLTSGGFSTDTQYF
DNA: TGCGCCAGCAGCTTAACTTCAGGGGGCTTTAGCACAGATACGCAGTATTTT

D: -
size: -
J: TRBJ2-2
V: TRBV30
CDR3: CAWGRRGSNTGELFF
DNA: TGTGCCTGGGGTCGGAGGGGTTCTAACACCGGGGAGCTGTTTTTT